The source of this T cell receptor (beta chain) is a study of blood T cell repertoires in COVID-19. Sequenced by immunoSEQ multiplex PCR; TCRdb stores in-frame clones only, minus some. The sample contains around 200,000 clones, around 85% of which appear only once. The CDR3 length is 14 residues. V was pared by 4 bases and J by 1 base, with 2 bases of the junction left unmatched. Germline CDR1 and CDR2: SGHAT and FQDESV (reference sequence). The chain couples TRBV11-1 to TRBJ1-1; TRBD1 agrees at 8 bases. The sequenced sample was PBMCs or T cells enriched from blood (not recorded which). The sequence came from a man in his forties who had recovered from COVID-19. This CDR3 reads CASSSDRGNTEAFF. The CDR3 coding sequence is TGTGCCAGCAGCTCCGACAGGGGGAACACTGAAGCTTTCTTT.